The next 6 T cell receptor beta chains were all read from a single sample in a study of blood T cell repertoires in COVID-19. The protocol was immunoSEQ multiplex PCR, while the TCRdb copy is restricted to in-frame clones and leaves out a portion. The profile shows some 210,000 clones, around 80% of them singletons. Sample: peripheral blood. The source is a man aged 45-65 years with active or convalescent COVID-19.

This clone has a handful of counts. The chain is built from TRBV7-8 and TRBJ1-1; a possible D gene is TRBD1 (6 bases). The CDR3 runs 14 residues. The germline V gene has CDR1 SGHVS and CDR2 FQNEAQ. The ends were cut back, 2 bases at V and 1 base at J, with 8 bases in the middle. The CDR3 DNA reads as TGTGCCAGCAGCTTACGCAGGGGGAACACTGAAGCTTTCTTT. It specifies CASSLRRGNTEAFF.

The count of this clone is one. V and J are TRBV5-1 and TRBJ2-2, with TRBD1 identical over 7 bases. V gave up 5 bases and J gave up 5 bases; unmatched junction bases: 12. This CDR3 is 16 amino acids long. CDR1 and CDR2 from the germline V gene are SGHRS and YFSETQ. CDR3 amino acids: CASSFLTTGATGELFF. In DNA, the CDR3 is TGCGCCAGCAGTTTCCTAACCACAGGGGCTACCGGGGAGCTGTTTTTT. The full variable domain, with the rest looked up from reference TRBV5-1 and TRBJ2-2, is KAGVTQTPRYLIKTRGQQVTLSCSPISGHRSVSWYQQTPGQGLQFLFEYFSETQRNKGNFPGRFSGRQFSNSRSEMNVSTLELGDSALYLCASSFLTTGATGELFFGEGSRLTVL.

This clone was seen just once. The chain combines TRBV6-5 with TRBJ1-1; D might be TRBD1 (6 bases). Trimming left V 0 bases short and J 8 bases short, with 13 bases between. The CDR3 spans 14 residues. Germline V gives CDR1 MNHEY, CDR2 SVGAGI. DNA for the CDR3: TGTGCCAGCAGTTACTCGGAGGGGGGGGTCGAAGCTTTCTTT. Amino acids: CASSYSEGGVEAFF.

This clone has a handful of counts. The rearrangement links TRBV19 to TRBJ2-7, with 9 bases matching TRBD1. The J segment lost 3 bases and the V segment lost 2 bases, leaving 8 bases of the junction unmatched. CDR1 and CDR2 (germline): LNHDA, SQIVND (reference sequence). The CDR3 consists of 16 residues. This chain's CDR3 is CASSIMIADRGYEQYF. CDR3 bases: TGTGCCAGTAGTATAATGATCGCGGACAGGGGCTACGAGCAGTACTTC.

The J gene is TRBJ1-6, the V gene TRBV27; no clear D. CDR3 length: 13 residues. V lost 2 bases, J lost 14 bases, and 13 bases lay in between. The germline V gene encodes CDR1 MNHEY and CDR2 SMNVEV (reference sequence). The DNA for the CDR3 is TGTGCCAGCAGTTTACGGCGGGAAAATACCCTCCACTTT. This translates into CASSLRRENTLHF.

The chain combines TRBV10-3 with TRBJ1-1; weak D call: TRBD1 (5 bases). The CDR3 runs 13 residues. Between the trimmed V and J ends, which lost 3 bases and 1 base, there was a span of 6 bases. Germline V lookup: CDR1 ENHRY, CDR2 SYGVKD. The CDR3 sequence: CAISEQENTEAFF. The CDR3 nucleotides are TGTGCCATCAGTGAACAGGAGAACACTGAAGCTTTCTTT.